These T cell receptor beta chains were read from a single sample in a study of T cell repertoires in cytomegalovirus infection. In TCRdb, the reads were re-called with MiXCR into one record per CDR3 protein. Among roughly 500,000 distinct CDR3 sequences listed, 10% to 12% were seen once. The sequencing input was PBMCs. The receptor source for this set is a human donor in good health (CMV status not recorded). Some clones in this sample may be carry-over from other donors' samples. The conserved cysteine and the conserved F or W are not part of the CDR3 here. The order of the fields is CDR3 length, J gene, V gene, CDR3 protein.

>13|TRBJ2-6|TRBV5-4
ASTQGGAGANVLT
>10|TRBJ2-1|TRBV5-4
ASSLQYNEQF
>11|TRBJ2-5|TRBV12-3/TRBV12-4
ASSLGPLGNQY
>8|TRBJ2-1|TRBV29-1
SAELNEQF
>12|TRBJ2-7|TRBV4-1
ASSLSTVSYEQY
>11|TRBJ1-1|TRBV14
ASSVTRNTEAF
>10|TRBJ1-2|TRBV12-5
ASGFGYFTNT
>13|TRBJ1-1|TRBV20-1
SASNRGRQNTEAF
>14|TRBJ2-5|TRBV14
ASRLTLARSQETQY
>16|TRBJ2-3|TRBV28
ASSFRRGRDYLGDTQY
>11|TRBJ1-2|TRBV19
ASSVGAHYGYT
>14|TRBJ2-1|TRBV20-1
SASPIAGERYNEQF
>13|TRBJ2-2|TRBV9
ASSVSSGRTGELF
>10|TRBJ1-2|TRBV3-1
ASSQAGRGYT
>11|TRBJ2-1|TRBV19
ATVPLTRDKIL
>12|TRBJ2-4|TRBV28
ASSLREGIDIQY
>13|TRBJ1-3|TRBV2
ASSEARGPGNTIY
>13|TRBJ2-2|TRBV28
ASPPTGSNTGELF
>11|TRBJ1-1|TRBV11-2
ASSEWGRTEAF
>13|TRBJ2-3|TRBV2
ASKLQGSYTDTQY
>18|TRBJ2-7|TRBV12-3/TRBV12-4
ASSLASTYQPGDRSYEQY
>13|TRBJ2-3|TRBV5-6
ASSLEGASTDTQY
>13|TRBJ2-5|TRBV28
ASSCNGRIQETQY
>13|TRBJ2-5|TRBV6-6
ASSSYSTRGETQY
>13|TRBJ2-1|TRBV28
ASSLAAVSYNEQF
>16|TRBJ2-7|TRBV28
ASSERYASGRSSYEQY
>11|TRBJ1-1|TRBV12-3/TRBV12-4
ASSLARGGQAF
>14|TRBJ2-5|TRBV7-6
ASSPSGTSGQETQY
>11|TRBJ2-2|TRBV4-1
ASSQERGGELF
>13|TRBJ2-5|TRBV5-1
ASSLLARGEETQY
>8|TRBJ2-7|TRBV14
ARLWREQY
>10|TRBJ1-1|TRBV12-3/TRBV12-4
ASSFVDTEAF
>17|TRBJ2-6|TRBV9
ASALNPTGTSSGANVLT
>12|TRBJ2-5|TRBV11-3
ASSLDRETETQY
>10|TRBJ2-7|TRBV19
ASTSGTGEQY
>12|TRBJ1-1|TRBV10-3
AISESEASTEAF
>12|TRBJ1-1|TRBV11-1
ASSLRFRNTEAF
>13|TRBJ1-3|TRBV19
ASSLRLLSGNTIY
>12|TRBJ2-5|TRBV28
ASSSPPVRETQY